One sample yielded the 22 T cell receptor beta chains listed below, sequenced in a study of T cell responses to AZD1222 COVID-19 vaccine. Measured with immunoSEQ multiplex PCR; TCRdb has only the in-frame clones, and not every one. Among some 71,000 clones listed, 80% to 90% were seen once. The sample consisted of peripheral blood, taken 28 days after the second AZD1222 dose. The source of these receptors is an adult who received the AZD1222 COVID-19 vaccine.

V and J are TRBV5-4 and TRBJ2-1; D is unresolved. V lost 0 bases and J 12 bases, leaving 7 bases between the germline ends. The germline V gene has CDR1 SGHNT and CDR2 YYREEE (reference sequence). This CDR3 spans 11 amino acids. The CDR3 sequence: CASSLGQAQFF. CDR3 bases: TGTGCCAGCAGCTTGGGCCAGGCGCAGTTCTTC.

This clone was seen more than once but under ten times. J is TRBJ2-7 and V is TRBV5-6; 10 bases agree with TRBD2. The CDR3 extends over 15 amino acids. The V gene end was trimmed by 4 bases and the J gene end by 7 bases; junction bases not matched to a gene: 11. Germline CDR1 reads SGHDT; CDR2 reads YYEEEE. CDR3 loop: CASSGKREGNREQYF. The CDR3 DNA reads as TGTGCCAGCAGCGGAAAGCGGGAGGGGAATAGGGAGCAGTACTTC.

This chain uses TRBV6-5 with TRBJ2-1; 8 bases match TRBD2. CDR3 length: 14 residues. From germline, CDR1 is MNHEY and CDR2 SVGAGI. Trimming at V came to 7 bases and at J to 7 bases, leaving 9 bases not matched to a gene. This CDR3 is CASTRLSGRNEQFF. CDR3 sequence (DNA): TGTGCCAGCACCCGGTTGAGCGGGAGAAATGAGCAGTTCTTC.

The chain links TRBV5-1 to TRBJ2-1; 11 positions match TRBD2. Germline CDR1 reads SGHRS; CDR2 reads YFSETQ. There are 15 residues in the CDR3. Trimming cost V 2 bases and J 4 bases; bases outside gene matches: 2. The CDR3 reads CASSFTSGGYNEQFF. The CDR3 DNA sequence: TGCGCCAGCAGCTTTACTAGCGGGGGATACAATGAGCAGTTCTTC.

This clone is termed medium-sized. The rearrangement uses TRBV11-2 and TRBJ2-1; 7 nucleotides agree with TRBD2. The junction had 13 bases not matched to a gene; V was cut back by 3 bases and J by 5 bases. The CDR3 extends over 17 amino acids. Germline loops: CDR1 SGHAT, CDR2 FQNNGV. The DNA of the CDR3 is TGTGCCAGCAGCTTGGGTAGGGCGGGAGCAGAGAACAATGAGCAGTTCTTC. It translates to CASSLGRAGAENNEQFF.

This clone occurred a few times. The identical CDR3 is also encoded by other nucleotide sequences in the sample. V is TRBV7-6 and J is TRBJ1-1; 9 bases align to TRBD1. The CDR3 length is 14 residues. The germline CDR1 and CDR2 sequences are SGHVS and FNYEAQ. Trimming cost V 5 bases and J 1 base; bases outside gene matches: 2. The CDR3 loop reads CASSLGQGNTEAFF. The CDR3 nucleotides are TGTGCCAGCAGCCTGGGACAGGGGAACACTGAAGCTTTCTTT.

The chain's CDR3 is CASSLGQPGVNEQYF. The CDR3 coding sequence is TGTGCCAGCAGCCTAGGACAGCCGGGGGTGAACGAGCAGTACTTC. This rearrangement joins TRBV7-2 to TRBJ2-7; possibly TRBD1 or TRBD2 for D (6 bases each). The CDR3 totals 15 residues. Germline assignment: CDR1 SGHTA and CDR2 FQGNSA. Deletions cut 5 bases from V and 5 bases from J, with 19 bases between.

The genes are TRBV13 and TRBJ2-1; D unresolved. Looked up from germline, CDR1 is PRHDT and CDR2 is FYEKMQ (reference sequence). CDR3 length equals 13 residues. Trimming stripped 6 bases from V and 4 bases from J, with 10 bases between. This chain's CDR3 is CASSGLQYNEQFF. In DNA form, the CDR3 reads TGTGCCAGCAGTGGGTTACAGTACAATGAGCAGTTCTTC.

The genes are TRBV3-1 (or the pseudogene TRBV3-2) and TRBJ1-4, with 9 bases lining up with TRBD1. Trimming cost V 3 bases and J 10 bases; bases outside gene matches: 12. The CDR3 is 16 residues long. Germline CDR1 and CDR2: LGHDT and YNNKEL (reference sequence). In DNA form, the CDR3 reads TGTGCCAGCAGCCAGTCCCCCGGGACAGGGCTCTCAAAACTGTTTTTT. This sequence encodes CASSQSPGTGLSKLFF.

The chain uses TRBV4-2 and TRBJ1-1, with D maybe TRBD1 (6 bases). CDR3 length equals 13 residues. V was trimmed by 3 bases and J by 7 bases, leaving 12 bases between them. The germline V gene has CDR1 LGHNA and CDR2 YNFKEQ. The chain's CDR3 is CASSHVGQIEAFF. The CDR3 DNA sequence: TGTGCCAGCAGCCATGTAGGACAGATTGAAGCTTTCTTT.

The V and J genes are TRBV28 and TRBJ2-7, with 11 nucleotides matching TRBD1. Germline CDR1 is MDHEN and CDR2 is SYDVKM. V was pared by 4 bases and J by 6 bases, with 8 bases of the junction left unmatched. There are 15 residues in the CDR3. Here the CDR3 reads CASSSTGQGAGEQYF. The CDR3 DNA reads TGTGCCAGCAGTTCCACCGGACAGGGGGCAGGCGAGCAGTACTTC.

The CDR3 DNA reads TGTGCTAGCGGGACTAGCCCCGCCGATGAGCAGTTCTTC. Protein product: CASGTSPADEQFF. This chain connects TRBV12-5 to TRBJ2-1; 9 bases match TRBD2. The trim removed 9 bases at V and 8 bases at J, leaving 8 bases unmatched. Looked up from germline, CDR1 is LGHNT and CDR2 is FRNRAP. The CDR3 contains 13 residues.

This CDR3 reads CASSRGDSGNSYNEQFF. The CDR3 bases are TGCGCCAGCAGCCGCGGCGATAGCGGGAACTCCTACAATGAGCAGTTCTTC. J is TRBJ2-1 and V is TRBV4-3; 8 nucleotides agree with TRBD2. The trim removed 4 bases at V and 0 bases at J, leaving 8 bases unmatched. This CDR3 region has 17 residues. In germline, CDR1 is LGHNA, CDR2 YSLEER.

The chain carries TRBV7-2 and TRBJ2-3, with 7 nucleotides matching TRBD2. Germline V CDR1 and CDR2: SGHTA, FQGNSA. The CDR3 is made up of 15 amino acids. The trim removed 8 bases at V and 2 bases at J, leaving 10 bases unmatched. The CDR3 loop is CASGRLADNTDTQYF. In DNA, the CDR3 is TGTGCCAGCGGACGACTAGCAGATAACACAGATACGCAGTATTTT.

V and J are TRBV11-3 and TRBJ2-1; TRBD2 matches at 14 bases. The V gene's germline CDR1 is SGHNT and CDR2 YENEEA. Losses at the gene ends were 4 bases for V and 6 bases for J; bases not matched to a gene: 14. The CDR3 runs to 19 residues. CDR3 DNA sequence: TGTGCCAGCAGCTCCCGGAGACTAGCGGGAGGGCCCGGGGGCAATGAGCAGTTCTTC. As protein: CASSSRRLAGGPGGNEQFF.

The chain couples TRBV21-1 to TRBJ1-3; TRBD1 reflects the table's D call only, with no check against the DNA. TRBV21-1 is a known pseudogene. The CDR3 has 18 amino acids. Here the CDR3 DNA reads TGTGCCAGCAGCAAGTCCAAACCAGGGGGGAAAACTGGAAACACCATATATTTT. Amino acids: CASSKSKPGGKTGNTIYF.

This clone was observed a few times. This rearrangement joins TRBV3-1 (or the pseudogene TRBV3-2) to TRBJ2-2, with unresolved D. The CDR3 loop spans 13 amino acids. The V gene's germline CDR1 is LGHDT and CDR2 YNNKEL (reference sequence). Between the trimmed V and J ends, which lost 4 bases and 0 bases, there was a span of 3 bases. CDR3 residues: CASSPANTGELFF. The CDR3 bases are TGTGCCAGCAGCCCGGCGAACACCGGGGAGCTGTTTTTT.

V gene TRBV6-2 or TRBV6-3 combines with J gene TRBJ2-3; 12 bases match TRBD2. Trimming took 5 bases from V and 6 from J; bases not matched to a gene: 3. Germline lookup yields CDR1 MNHEY and CDR2 SVGEGT. The CDR3 has 14 residues. The CDR3 region is CASSGLAGTDTQYF. CDR3 DNA: TGTGCCAGCAGTGGACTAGCGGGAACTGATACGCAGTATTTT.

The V and J genes are TRBV10-3 and TRBJ2-2, with 7 bases identical to TRBD1. Trimming removed 4 bases from V and 2 bases from J; junction bases left unmatched: 7. Germline V CDR1 and CDR2: ENHRY, SYGVKD. This CDR3 comprises 16 residues. CDR3 nucleotide sequence: TGTGCCATCAGTGGATTGGGACAGACAAACACCGGGGAGCTGTTTTTT. Amino acids: CAISGLGQTNTGELFF.

This clone was recorded only once. The chain uses TRBV6-1 and TRBJ2-1; 9 bases agree with TRBD1. The germline V gene encodes CDR1 MNHNS and CDR2 SASEGT. The CDR3 runs 15 residues. V was pared by 2 bases and J by 9 bases, with 8 bases of the junction left unmatched. The CDR3 reads CASSEFWGQGTEQFF. For the CDR3, the DNA is TGTGCCAGCAGTGAATTTTGGGGACAGGGAACTGAGCAGTTCTTC.

The V and J genes are TRBV19 and TRBJ1-1, with TRBD1 matching over 7 bases. Trimming cost V 7 bases and J 3 bases; bases outside gene matches: 5. The CDR3 is 13 amino acids. Germline loops: CDR1 LNHDA, CDR2 SQIVND (reference sequence). The CDR3 sequence is CASKNRGYTEAFF. CDR3 coding DNA: TGTGCCAGTAAAAACAGGGGATACACTGAAGCTTTCTTT.

The sample holds one count of this clone. The chain carries TRBV7-8 and TRBJ2-7, with D possibly matching TRBD2 (5 bases). From germline, CDR1 is SGHVS and CDR2 FQNEAQ. This CDR3 has 17 amino acids. Deletions cut 1 base from V and 4 bases from J, with 20 bases between. CDR3 sequence: CASSLVNFSPRGYEQYF. CDR3 bases: TGTGCCAGCAGCTTAGTAAACTTTAGCCCGAGAGGGTACGAGCAGTACTTC. Based on the CDR3 plus reference TRBV7-8 and TRBJ2-7, the full variable domain is GAGVSQSPRYKVAKRGQDVALRCDPISGHVSLFWYQQALGQGPEFLTYFQNEAQLDKSGLPSDRFFAERPEGSVSTLKIQRTQQEDSAVYLCASSLVNFSPRGYEQYFGPGTRLTVT.